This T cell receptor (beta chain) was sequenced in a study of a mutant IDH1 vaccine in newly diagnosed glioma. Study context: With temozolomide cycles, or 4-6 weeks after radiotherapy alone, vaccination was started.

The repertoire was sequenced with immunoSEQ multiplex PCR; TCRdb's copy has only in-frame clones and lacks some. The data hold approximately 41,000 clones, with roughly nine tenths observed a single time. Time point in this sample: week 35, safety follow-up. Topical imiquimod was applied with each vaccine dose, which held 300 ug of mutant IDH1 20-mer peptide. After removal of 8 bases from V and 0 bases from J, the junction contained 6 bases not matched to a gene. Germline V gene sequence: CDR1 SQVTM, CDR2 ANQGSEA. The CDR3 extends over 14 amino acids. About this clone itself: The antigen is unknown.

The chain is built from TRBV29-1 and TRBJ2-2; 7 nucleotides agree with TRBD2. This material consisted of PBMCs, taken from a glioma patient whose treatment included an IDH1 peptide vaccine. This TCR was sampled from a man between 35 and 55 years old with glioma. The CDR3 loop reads CSTLAETNTGELFF. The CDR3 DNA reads TGCAGCACCCTAGCGGAGACGAACACCGGGGAGCTGTTTTTT.